This paragraph reports one T cell receptor (beta chain). The target antigen is unknown. CDR1 and CDR2 (germline): SQVTM, ANQGSEA. With 0 bases removed from V and 4 bases from J, the gap between germline ends came to 9 bases. The CDR3 extends over 13 amino acids. Using immunoSEQ multiplex PCR, the repertoire was profiled, and TCRdb retains in-frame clones only, with some absent. The sample lists some 82,000 clones, about 93% occurring once. This sample is drawn from a study of OX40 agonist ivuxolimab in advanced cancers. Study findings and constraints: Also present in some nonresponders was a low level of normalized T-cell clonal expansion.

The chain combines TRBV29-1 with TRBJ1-2; no firm D call. The origin of this receptor is an adult with an advanced solid tumor such as melanoma, head and neck, liver or kidney cancer. This material consisted of CD4+ or CD8+ T cells sorted from blood, taken in a trial of the OX40 agonist ivuxolimab. CDR3 in DNA: TGCAGCGTTGAAGATCGGGTTCTCTATGGCTACACCTTC. Translated: CSVEDRVLYGYTF.